These 5 T cell receptor beta chains share one sample of origin, sequenced in a study of T cell responses to AZD1222 COVID-19 vaccine (TCRdb year 2021). The sample's time point label, in plain terms: baseline before first vaccination. Libraries were prepared through the immunoSEQ multiplex PCR assay. The table was pulled from immuneACCESS by TCRdb, which kept in-frame rearrangements only. Such tables lose some clones; where checked, under half of the loss comes from unresolved V genes, and the rest has no known cause. The sample records some 120,000 clones, over 75% of which are singletons. Just under 10% of the sample rests with the top ten. This specimen consisted of peripheral blood, obtained on day 0 of AZD1222 vaccination. These receptors all stem from an adult in good health.

The chain recombines TRBV18 with TRBJ2-7; 8 bases are shared with TRBD2. The CDR3 totals 16 residues. The ends lost 2 bases at V and 6 bases at J; junction bases unmatched: 12. The germline CDR1 and CDR2 sequences are KGHSH and LQKENI. The CDR3 coding sequence is TGTGCCAGCTCACCAACGAAGGTGGCGGGGGGTATCGAGCAGTACTTC. Translation gives CASSPTKVAGGIEQYF.

This clone has only one observation. The DNA of the CDR3 is TGCGCCAGCAGCTTTAGCAACAATGAGCAGTTCTTC. Amino acids: CASSFSNNEQFF. The V call is TRBV10-1, the J call TRBJ2-1; no clear D. CDR1 is WNHNN, CDR2 SYGVQD, per germline (reference sequence). Trimming cost V 6 bases and J 5 bases, with 8 bases left between them. CDR3 size: 12 residues.

This chain uses TRBV6-5 with TRBJ1-5; TRBD1 is a possible D gene (6 bases). Germline V CDR1 and CDR2: MNHEY, SVGAGI. This CDR3 comprises 14 residues. Trimming stripped 3 bases from V and 3 bases from J, with 9 bases between. This chain's CDR3 is CASSYQGSNQPQHF. Here the CDR3 DNA reads TGTGCCAGCAGTTATCAGGGGTCCAATCAGCCCCAGCATTTT.

The chain carries TRBV28 and TRBJ2-3, with 8 nucleotides matching TRBD1. This CDR3 comprises 16 residues. Trimming at V came to 6 bases and at J to 3 bases, leaving 11 bases not matched to a gene. CDR1 is MDHEN and CDR2 is SYDVKM in the germline V gene. This chain's CDR3 is CASRDQGARGTDTQYF. The CDR3 DNA reads as TGTGCCAGCAGAGATCAGGGGGCGAGGGGGACAGATACGCAGTATTTT.

This clone was counted a single time. This chain uses TRBV5-1 with TRBJ2-7; D is unclear. The germline V gene has CDR1 SGHRS and CDR2 YFSETQ. Trimming removed 0 bases from V and 1 base from J, with 5 bases in between. This CDR3 spans 13 amino acids. The CDR3 reads CASSLDLSYEQYF. CDR3 sequence (DNA): TGCGCCAGCAGCTTGGACCTTTCCTACGAGCAGTACTTC.